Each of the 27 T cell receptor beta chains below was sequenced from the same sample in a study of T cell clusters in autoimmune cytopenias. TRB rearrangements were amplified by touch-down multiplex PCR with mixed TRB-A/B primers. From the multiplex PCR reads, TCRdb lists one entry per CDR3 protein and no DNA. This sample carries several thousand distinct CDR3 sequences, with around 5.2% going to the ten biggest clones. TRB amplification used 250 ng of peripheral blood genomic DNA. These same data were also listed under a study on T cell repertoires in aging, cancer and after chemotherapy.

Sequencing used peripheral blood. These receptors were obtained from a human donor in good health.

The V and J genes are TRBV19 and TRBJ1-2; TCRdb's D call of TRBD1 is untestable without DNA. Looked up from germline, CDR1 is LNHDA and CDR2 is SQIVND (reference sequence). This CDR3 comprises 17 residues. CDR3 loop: CASSITGTGGFVYGYTF.

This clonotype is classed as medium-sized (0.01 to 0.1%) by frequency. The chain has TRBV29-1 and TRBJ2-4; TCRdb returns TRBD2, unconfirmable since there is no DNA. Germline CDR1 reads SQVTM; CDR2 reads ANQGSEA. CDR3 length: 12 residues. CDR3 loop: CSALSQENIQYF.

The CDR3 region is CASSYTELTDTQYF. This sequence joins TRBV6-5 and TRBJ2-3. CDR1 and CDR2 (germline): MNHEY, SVGAGI. CDR3 length: 14 amino acids.

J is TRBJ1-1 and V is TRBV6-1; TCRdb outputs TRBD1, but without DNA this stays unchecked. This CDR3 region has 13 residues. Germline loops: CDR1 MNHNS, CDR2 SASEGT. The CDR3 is CASTQGWDTEAFF.

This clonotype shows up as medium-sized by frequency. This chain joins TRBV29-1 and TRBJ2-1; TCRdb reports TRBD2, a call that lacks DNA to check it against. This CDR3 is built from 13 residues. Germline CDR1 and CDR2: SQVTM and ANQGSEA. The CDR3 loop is CSVTSGRNNEQFF.

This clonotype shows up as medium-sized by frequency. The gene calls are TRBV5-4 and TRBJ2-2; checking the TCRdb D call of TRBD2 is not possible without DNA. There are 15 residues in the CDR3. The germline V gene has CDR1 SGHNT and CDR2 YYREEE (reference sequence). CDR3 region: CASTGTSGYTGELFF.

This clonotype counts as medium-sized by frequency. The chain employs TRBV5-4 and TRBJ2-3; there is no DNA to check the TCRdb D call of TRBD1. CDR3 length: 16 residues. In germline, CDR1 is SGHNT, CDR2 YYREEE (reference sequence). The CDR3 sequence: CASTSYKGASTDTQYF.

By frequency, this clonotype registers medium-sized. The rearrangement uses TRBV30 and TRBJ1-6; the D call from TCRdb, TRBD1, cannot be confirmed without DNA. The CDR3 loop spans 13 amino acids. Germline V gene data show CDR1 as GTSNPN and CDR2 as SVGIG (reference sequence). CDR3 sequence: CAWEQEFDSPLHF.

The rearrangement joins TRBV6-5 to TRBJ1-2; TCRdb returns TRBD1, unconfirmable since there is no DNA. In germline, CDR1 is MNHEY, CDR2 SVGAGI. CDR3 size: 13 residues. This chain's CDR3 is CASSYQGVSGYTF.

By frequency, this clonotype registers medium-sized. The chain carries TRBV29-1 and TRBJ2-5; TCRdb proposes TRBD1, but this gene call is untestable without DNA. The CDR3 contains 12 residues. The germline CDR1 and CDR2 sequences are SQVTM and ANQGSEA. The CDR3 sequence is CSVDSGVSTQYF. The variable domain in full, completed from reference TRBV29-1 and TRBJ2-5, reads SAVISQKPSRDICQRGTSLTIQCQVDSQVTMMFWYRQQPGQSLTLIATANQGSEATYESGFVIDKFPISRPNLTFSTLTVSNMSPEDSSIYLCSVDSGVSTQYFGPGTRLLVL.

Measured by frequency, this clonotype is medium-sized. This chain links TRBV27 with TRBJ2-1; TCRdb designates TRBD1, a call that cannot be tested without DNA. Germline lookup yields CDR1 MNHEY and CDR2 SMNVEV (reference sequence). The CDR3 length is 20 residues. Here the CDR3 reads CASSLFASLGGTEPYNEQFF.

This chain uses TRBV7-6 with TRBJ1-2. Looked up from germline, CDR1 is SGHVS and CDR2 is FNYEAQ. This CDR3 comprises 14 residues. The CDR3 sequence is CASSPLGGSGGYTF.

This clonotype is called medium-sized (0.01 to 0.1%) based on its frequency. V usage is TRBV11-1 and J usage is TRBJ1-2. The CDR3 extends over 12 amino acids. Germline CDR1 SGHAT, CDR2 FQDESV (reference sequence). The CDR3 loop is CASSLRNYGYTF.

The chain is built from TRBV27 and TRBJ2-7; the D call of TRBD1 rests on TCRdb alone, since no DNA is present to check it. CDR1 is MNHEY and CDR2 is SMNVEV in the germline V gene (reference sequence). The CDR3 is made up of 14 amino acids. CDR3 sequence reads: CASSPLQGSYEQYF.

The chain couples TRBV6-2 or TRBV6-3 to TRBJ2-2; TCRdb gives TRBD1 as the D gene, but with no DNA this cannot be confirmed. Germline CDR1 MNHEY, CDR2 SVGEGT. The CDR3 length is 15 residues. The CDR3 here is CASSLGGFNTGELFF.

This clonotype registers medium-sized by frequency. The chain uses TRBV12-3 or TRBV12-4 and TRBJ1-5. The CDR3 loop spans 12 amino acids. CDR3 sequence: CASGDPNQPQHF.

CDR3 loop: CASRYIPGQGHYGYTF. The J gene is TRBJ1-2, the V gene TRBV12-3 or TRBV12-4; no DNA is available, so the TRBD1 call from TCRdb remains unchecked. This CDR3 spans 16 amino acids.

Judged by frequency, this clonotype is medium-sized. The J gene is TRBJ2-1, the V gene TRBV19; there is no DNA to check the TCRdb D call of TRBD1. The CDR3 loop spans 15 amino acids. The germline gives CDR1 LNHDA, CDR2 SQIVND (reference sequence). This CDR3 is CASSRQGETGGEQFF.

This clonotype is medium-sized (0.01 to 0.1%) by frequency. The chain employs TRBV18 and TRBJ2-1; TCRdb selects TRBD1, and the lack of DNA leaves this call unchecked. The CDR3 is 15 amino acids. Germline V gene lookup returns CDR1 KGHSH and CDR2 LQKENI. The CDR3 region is CASSPGQDTYNEQFF. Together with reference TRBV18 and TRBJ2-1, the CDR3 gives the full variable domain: NAGVMQNPRHLVRRRGQEARLRCSPMKGHSHVYWYRQLPEEGLKFMVYLQKENIIDESGMPKERFSAEFPKEGPSILRIQQVVRGDSAAYFCASSPGQDTYNEQFFGPGTRLTVL.

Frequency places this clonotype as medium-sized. The CDR3 spells CASSTPLAGGLETQYF. This sequence joins TRBV19 and TRBJ2-5; TCRdb names TRBD2, which stays unverified in the absence of DNA. Germline V CDR1 and CDR2: LNHDA, SQIVND (reference sequence). The CDR3 has 16 residues.

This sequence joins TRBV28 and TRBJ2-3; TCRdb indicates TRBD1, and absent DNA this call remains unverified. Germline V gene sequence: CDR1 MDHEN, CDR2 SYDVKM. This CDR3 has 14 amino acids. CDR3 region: CASRDKKGADTQYF.

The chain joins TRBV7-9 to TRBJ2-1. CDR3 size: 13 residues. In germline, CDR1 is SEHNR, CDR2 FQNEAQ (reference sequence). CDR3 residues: CACRLAGDNEQFF.

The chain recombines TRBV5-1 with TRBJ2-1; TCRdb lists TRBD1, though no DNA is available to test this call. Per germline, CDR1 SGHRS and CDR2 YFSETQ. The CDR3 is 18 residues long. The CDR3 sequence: CASSLRGGSGAAYNEQFF.

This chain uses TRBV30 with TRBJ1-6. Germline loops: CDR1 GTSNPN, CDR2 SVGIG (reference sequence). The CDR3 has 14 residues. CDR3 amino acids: CAWRASSYNSPLHF.

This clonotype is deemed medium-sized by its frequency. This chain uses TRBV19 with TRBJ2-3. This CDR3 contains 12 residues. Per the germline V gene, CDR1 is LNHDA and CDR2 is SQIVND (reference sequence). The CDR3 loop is CASISHTDTQYF. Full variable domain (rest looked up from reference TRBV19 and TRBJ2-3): DGGITQSPKYLFRKEGQNVTLSCEQNLNHDAMYWYRQDPGQGLRLIYYSQIVNDFQKGDIAEGYSVSREKKESFPLTVTSAQKNPTAFYLCASISHTDTQYFGPGTRLTVL.

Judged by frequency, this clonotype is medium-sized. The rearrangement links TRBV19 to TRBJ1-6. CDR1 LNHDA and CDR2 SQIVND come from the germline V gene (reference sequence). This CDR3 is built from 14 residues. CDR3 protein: CASSIFQFNSPLHF.

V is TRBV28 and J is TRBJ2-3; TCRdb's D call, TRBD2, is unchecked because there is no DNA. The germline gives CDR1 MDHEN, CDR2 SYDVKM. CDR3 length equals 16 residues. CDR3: CASSLGGSGRAQGQYF.